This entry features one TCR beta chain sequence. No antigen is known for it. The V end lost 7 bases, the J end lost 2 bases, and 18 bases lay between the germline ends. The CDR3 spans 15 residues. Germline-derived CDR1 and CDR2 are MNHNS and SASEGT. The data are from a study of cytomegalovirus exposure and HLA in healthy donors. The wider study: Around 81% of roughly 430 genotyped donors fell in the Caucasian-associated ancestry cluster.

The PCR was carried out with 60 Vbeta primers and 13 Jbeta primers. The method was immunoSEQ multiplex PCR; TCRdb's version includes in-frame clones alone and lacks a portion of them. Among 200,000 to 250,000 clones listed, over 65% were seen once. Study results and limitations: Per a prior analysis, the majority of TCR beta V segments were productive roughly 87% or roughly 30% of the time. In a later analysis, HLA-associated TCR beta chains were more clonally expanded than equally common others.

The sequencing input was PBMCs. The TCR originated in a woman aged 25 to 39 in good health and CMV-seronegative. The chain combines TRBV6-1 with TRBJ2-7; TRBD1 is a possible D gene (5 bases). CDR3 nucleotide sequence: TGTGCCAGCATTATCAGGGCTGTTTCCCCCTACGAGCAGTACTTC. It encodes CASIIRAVSPYEQYF.